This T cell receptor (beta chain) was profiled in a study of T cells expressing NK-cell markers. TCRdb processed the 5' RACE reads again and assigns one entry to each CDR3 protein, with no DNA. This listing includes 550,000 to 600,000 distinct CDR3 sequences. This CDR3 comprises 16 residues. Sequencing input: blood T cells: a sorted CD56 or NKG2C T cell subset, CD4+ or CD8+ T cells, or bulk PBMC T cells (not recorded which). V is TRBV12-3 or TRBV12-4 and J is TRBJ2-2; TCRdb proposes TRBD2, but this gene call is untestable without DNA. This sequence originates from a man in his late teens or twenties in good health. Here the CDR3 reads CASSLNGRALGGELFF.